Presented here are 26 T cell receptor beta chains from one specimen sequenced in a study of T cell responses to AZD1222 COVID-19 vaccine. Assay used: immunoSEQ multiplex PCR; TCRdb lists only in-frame clones, some missing. Among approximately 100,000 clones listed, about 91% were seen once. The sample here was peripheral blood, taken on day 0 of AZD1222 vaccination. These receptors were obtained from an adult in good health.

The gene calls are TRBV19 and TRBJ2-2, with 11 bases identical to TRBD2. Trimming took 10 bases from V and 1 from J; bases not matched to a gene: 2. Germline V gene lookup returns CDR1 LNHDA and CDR2 SQIVND (reference sequence). The CDR3 runs 14 residues. DNA of the CDR3: TGTGCCACCCTAGCGGGAGGGAACACCGGGGAGCTGTTTTTT. Translation: CATLAGGNTGELFF.

V is TRBV3-1 (or the pseudogene TRBV3-2) and J is TRBJ1-3; D possibly corresponds to TRBD1 (5 bases). Germline values: CDR1 LGHDT, CDR2 YNNKEL (reference sequence). There are 15 residues in the CDR3. V gave up 10 bases and J gave up 0 bases, with 16 bases separating them. The CDR3 DNA follows: TGTGCCACCACCGTGGGGCCTACCTCTGGAAACACCATATATTTT. Translation: CATTVGPTSGNTIYF.

The rearrangement uses TRBV24-1 and TRBJ1-5, with D hard to call. This CDR3 comprises 14 residues. V gave up 5 bases and J gave up 0 bases, with 7 bases separating them. The germline CDR1 and CDR2 sequences are KGHDR and SFDVKD. The CDR3 nucleotides are TGTGCCACCAGTGCACCGAATAGCAATCAGCCCCAGCATTTT. Translating gives CATSAPNSNQPQHF.

The chain is built from TRBV6-2 or TRBV6-3 and TRBJ1-2; D is possibly TRBD1 (5 bases). The V gene's germline CDR1 is MNHEY and CDR2 SVGEGT. Between the trimmed V and J ends, which lost 6 bases and 3 bases, there was a span of 8 bases. The CDR3 is 12 amino acids. The CDR3 protein is CASSDRHYGYTF. The CDR3, as DNA: TGTGCCAGCAGCGACAGACACTATGGCTACACCTTC.

The chain carries TRBV2 and TRBJ2-5, with D possibly matching TRBD2 (5 bases). V lost 4 bases and J lost 4, with 10 bases in between. The CDR3 runs to 13 residues. From germline, CDR1 is SNHLY and CDR2 FYNNEI. The CDR3 region has the DNA TGTGCCAGCAGTGGGGTGGAGGCAGAGACCCAGTACTTC. Its translation is CASSGVEAETQYF.

V is TRBV7-2 and J is TRBJ1-2, with TRBD1 matching 9 bases. The CDR3 has 13 amino acids. Unmatched junction bases numbered 1, after V lost 2 bases and J lost 6 bases. Germline loops: CDR1 SGHTA, CDR2 FQGNSA. CDR3 DNA: TGTGCCAGCAGCTTAAGGACAGGGGATGGCTACACCTTC. It translates to CASSLRTGDGYTF.

This rearrangement joins TRBV27 to TRBJ2-5; TRBD2 agrees at 7 bases. The J segment lost 1 base and the V segment lost 6 bases, leaving 11 bases of the junction unmatched. The CDR3 is 16 residues long. In germline, CDR1 is MNHEY, CDR2 SMNVEV (reference sequence). CDR3 sequence reads: CASSPGLRGTQETQYF. The CDR3 nucleotides read TGTGCCAGCAGCCCAGGCCTGCGGGGGACCCAAGAGACCCAGTACTTC.

The CDR3 sequence: CASSYGGPNYGYTF. Here the CDR3 DNA reads TGTGCCAGCAGTTACGGGGGGCCTAACTATGGCTACACCTTC. The chain recombines TRBV6-5 with TRBJ1-2; TRBD1 might be the D (6 bases). The germline V gene encodes CDR1 MNHEY and CDR2 SVGAGI. The CDR3 covers 14 residues. The V end lost 2 bases, the J end lost 0 bases, and 7 bases lay between the germline ends.

V and J are TRBV6-1 and TRBJ1-2; TRBD1 matches at 9 bases. The CDR3 has 17 residues. The germline gives CDR1 MNHNS, CDR2 SASEGT. The V and J ends lost 0 bases and 4 bases, in that order; junction bases with no gene match: 9. The DNA of the CDR3 is TGTGCCAGCAGTGAAGCGACCCCGGGACAGGGTCTCTATGGCTACACCTTC. Residues: CASSEATPGQGLYGYTF.

This chain links TRBV28 with TRBJ2-7; 7 bases line up with TRBD2. CDR1 MDHEN and CDR2 SYDVKM come from the germline V gene. The CDR3 runs to 10 residues. The CDR3 sequence: CSAGRYEQYF. The CDR3 DNA reads as TGTTCAGCGGGACGGTACGAGCAGTACTTC.

The rearrangement uses TRBV11-2 and TRBJ1-3; a possible D gene is TRBD1 (6 bases). Trimming took off 8 bases at V and 2 bases at J, with 19 bases between the two ends. The germline V gene encodes CDR1 SGHAT and CDR2 FQNNGV. This CDR3 is built from 16 residues. CDR3 amino acids: CASSGWGAETGNTIYF. The CDR3 nucleotides read TGTGCCAGCTCTGGTTGGGGGGCTGAGACTGGAAACACCATATATTTT.

The chain's CDR3 is CASSLGGAGDTDTQYF. For the CDR3, the DNA is TGTGCCAGCAGCTTAGGGGGAGCGGGTGACACAGATACGCAGTATTTT. V gene TRBV13 combines with J gene TRBJ2-3; maybe TRBD2 (6 bases). Germline V gene data show CDR1 as PRHDT and CDR2 as FYEKMQ (reference sequence). V was pared by 0 bases and J by 2 bases, with 12 bases between. The CDR3 is 16 residues long.

The chain couples TRBV6-4 to TRBJ2-5; D assignment may be TRBD1 or TRBD2 (5 bases each). The CDR3 sequence is 12 residues long. V dropped 7 bases and J dropped 3 bases, with 9 bases sitting between them. Germline V gene lookup returns CDR1 MRHNA and CDR2 SNTAGT. CDR3 amino acids: CASKRGEETQYF. The DNA of the CDR3 is TGTGCCAGCAAGAGGGGAGAAGAGACCCAGTACTTC.

The chain is built from TRBV7-2 and TRBJ2-5, with D uncertain. V lost 1 base and J 5 bases, leaving 5 bases between the germline ends. The CDR3 has 12 residues. The germline V gene has CDR1 SGHTA and CDR2 FQGNSA. This CDR3 is CASSLELETQYF. CDR3 nucleotide sequence: TGTGCCAGCAGCTTAGAGCTGGAGACCCAGTACTTC.

The chain combines TRBV28 with TRBJ2-1; no firm D call. Trimming cost V 3 bases and J 7 bases, with 7 bases left between them. Germline V lookup: CDR1 MDHEN, CDR2 SYDVKM. The CDR3 contains 12 residues. The CDR3 is CASSLVGNEQFF. Here the CDR3 DNA reads TGTGCCAGCAGTTTGGTGGGGAATGAGCAGTTCTTC.

V gene TRBV3-1 (or the pseudogene TRBV3-2) combines with J gene TRBJ2-7, with D uncertain. This CDR3 is built from 12 residues. With 1 base removed from V and 3 bases from J, the gap between germline ends came to 4 bases. Germline-derived CDR1 and CDR2 are LGHDT and YNNKEL (reference sequence). DNA of the CDR3: TGTGCCAGCAGCCAAGTCGGCTACGAGCAGTACTTC. Translation: CASSQVGYEQYF.

The rearrangement uses TRBV6-6 and TRBJ1-1; D might be TRBD1 (6 bases). Germline loops: CDR1 MNHNY, CDR2 SVGAGI (reference sequence). The CDR3 runs to 14 residues. V was shortened by 2 bases and J by 5 bases, with 12 bases between the two germline ends. The CDR3 region has the DNA TGTGCCAGCAGTTACCAAGGGGGTGGGACTGAAGCTTTCTTT. Translated: CASSYQGGGTEAFF.

This clone was detected once. The J gene is TRBJ2-7, the V gene TRBV24-1; TRBD1 aligns across 9 bases. Looked up from germline, CDR1 is KGHDR and CDR2 is SFDVKD. The CDR3 contains 16 residues. J was trimmed by 3 bases and V by 0 bases; bases with no gene match: 5. The CDR3 sequence: CATSDLGTGFVYEQYF. CDR3 sequence (DNA): TGTGCCACCAGTGATTTGGGGACAGGGTTTGTCTACGAGCAGTACTTC.

The chain carries TRBV7-8 and TRBJ1-1; D is possibly TRBD1 (5 bases). From germline, CDR1 is SGHVS and CDR2 FQNEAQ. This CDR3 is built from 15 residues. V was trimmed by 1 base and J by 2 bases, leaving 11 bases between them. CDR3 sequence reads: CASSLGQPRNTEAFF. In nucleotides, the CDR3 is TGTGCCAGCAGCTTAGGACAGCCACGTAACACTGAAGCTTTCTTT. Based on the CDR3 plus reference TRBV7-8 and TRBJ1-1, the full variable domain is GAGVSQSPRYKVAKRGQDVALRCDPISGHVSLFWYQQALGQGPEFLTYFQNEAQLDKSGLPSDRFFAERPEGSVSTLKIQRTQQEDSAVYLCASSLGQPRNTEAFFGQGTRLTVV.

This sequence joins TRBV27 and TRBJ2-6, with D perhaps assigned TRBD1 or TRBD2 (5 bases each). V was pared by 10 bases and J by 2 bases, with 15 bases between. The CDR3 is 15 amino acids. Looked up from germline, CDR1 is MNHEY and CDR2 is SMNVEV (reference sequence). CDR3 sequence (DNA): TGTGCCACCACTTCTCTGGGGGCTGGGGCCAACGTCCTGACTTTC. It yields the protein CATTSLGAGANVLTF.

This chain links TRBV28 with TRBJ2-7, with unresolved D. The CDR3 extends over 14 amino acids. Germline CDR1 MDHEN, CDR2 SYDVKM. The ends were cut back, 6 bases at V and 2 bases at J, with 14 bases in the middle. CDR3 DNA: TGTGCCAGCAGGCGTGGGGTTCTACCCTACGAGCAGTACTTC. Translated, it gives CASRRGVLPYEQYF.

This rearrangement joins TRBV19 to TRBJ1-3, with D maybe TRBD1 (6 bases). CDR1 LNHDA and CDR2 SQIVND come from the germline V gene (reference sequence). The V and J ends lost 8 bases and 7 bases respectively, with 15 bases between them. The CDR3 consists of 13 residues. The CDR3 DNA reads as TGTGCCAGTCGGGGGACCGGGGGCAACACCATATATTTT. This translates into CASRGTGGNTIYF.

The chain is built from TRBV27 and TRBJ2-6; D is uncertain. V was trimmed by 3 bases and J by 0 bases, leaving 6 bases between them. The CDR3 runs 15 residues. CDR1 is MNHEY, CDR2 SMNVEV, per germline (reference sequence). In DNA, the CDR3 is TGTGCCAGCAGTTTTTGGAGCTCTGGGGCCAACGTCCTGACTTTC. Translation: CASSFWSSGANVLTF.

The CDR3 bases are TGTGCCAGCAGCGCCGGGGTGGAGGCCCAGCAGTTCTTC. It translates to CASSAGVEAQQFF. The chain couples TRBV11-2 to TRBJ2-1; D may be TRBD2 (5 bases). V lost 5 bases and J lost 11, with 16 bases in between. The germline V gene has CDR1 SGHAT and CDR2 FQNNGV. The CDR3 length is 13 residues.

This clone showed up just a few times. The chain joins TRBV28 to TRBJ1-5, with D uncertain. Germline V gene lookup returns CDR1 MDHEN and CDR2 SYDVKM. The V end lost 6 bases, the J end lost 3 bases, and 9 bases lay between the germline ends. This CDR3 has 13 residues. The CDR3 DNA follows: TGTGCCAGCAGGGATAGTAACAATCAGCCCCAGCATTTT. As protein: CASRDSNNQPQHF.

Written as DNA, the CDR3 is TGTGCCAGCAGACGGACTAGCGGGAGGGCGAACAATGAGCAGTTCTTC. This translates into CASRRTSGRANNEQFF. V is TRBV3-1 (or the pseudogene TRBV3-2) and J is TRBJ2-1; 15 positions agree with TRBD2. Germline trimming cut 6 bases from V and 5 bases from J; bases unmatched to any gene: 5. The CDR3 runs to 16 residues. Germline V lookup: CDR1 LGHDT, CDR2 YNNKEL (reference sequence).